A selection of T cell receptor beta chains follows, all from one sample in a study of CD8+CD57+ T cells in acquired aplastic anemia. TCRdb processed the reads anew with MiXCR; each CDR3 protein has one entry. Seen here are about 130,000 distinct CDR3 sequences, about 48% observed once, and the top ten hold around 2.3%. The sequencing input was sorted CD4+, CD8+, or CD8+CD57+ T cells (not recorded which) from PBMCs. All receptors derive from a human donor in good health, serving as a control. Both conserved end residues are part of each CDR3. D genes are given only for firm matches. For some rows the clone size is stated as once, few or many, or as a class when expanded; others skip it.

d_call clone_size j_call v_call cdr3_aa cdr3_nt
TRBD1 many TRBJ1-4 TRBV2 CASRMGQGAPNEKLFF TGTGCCAGCAGAATGGGACAGGGGGCGCCTAATGAAAAACTGTTTTTT
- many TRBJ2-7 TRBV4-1 CASSQDVRGLYEQYF TGCGCCAGCAGCCAAGATGTCAGGGGCCTCTACGAGCAGTACTTC
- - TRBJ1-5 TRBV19 CASTTGGNQPQHF TGTGCCAGCACCACCGGGGGCAATCAGCCCCAGCATTTT
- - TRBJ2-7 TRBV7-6 CASSLRGSRYEQYF TGTGCCAGCAGCCTACGGGGATCGCGCTACGAGCAGTACTTC
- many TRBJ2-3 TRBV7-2 CASSARPTGGTDTQYF TGTGCCAGCAGCGCCCGGCCAACCGGAGGCACAGATACGCAGTATTTT
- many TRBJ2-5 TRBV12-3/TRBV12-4 CASSYGMTSRRETQYF TGTGCCAGCAGCTACGGGATGACCTCTCGTCGAGAGACCCAGTACTTC
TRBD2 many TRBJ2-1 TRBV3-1 CASSHRGDHSYNEQFF TGTGCCAGCAGCCATCGGGGGGATCACTCCTACAATGAGCAGTTCTTC
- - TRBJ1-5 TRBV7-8 CASSLVFAGPTNQPQHF TGTGCCAGCAGCTTAGTATTTGCGGGACCGACGAATCAGCCCCAGCATTTT
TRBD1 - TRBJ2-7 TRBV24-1 CATSDLSDRAKEQYF TGTGCCACCAGTGATTTGTCGGACAGGGCAAAGGAGCAGTACTTC
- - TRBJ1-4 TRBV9 CASSVEGSLFF TGTGCCAGCAGCGTCGAAGGGAGTCTGTTTTTT
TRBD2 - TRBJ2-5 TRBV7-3 CAGAGLAWVQYF TGTGCCGGGGCGGGACTAGCGTGGGTCCAGTACTTC
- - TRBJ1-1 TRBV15 CATSRDKSEAFF TGTGCCACCAGCAGAGATAAAAGTGAAGCCTTCTTT
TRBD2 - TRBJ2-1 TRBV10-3 CAIRRAGNYNEQFF TGTGCCATCCGAAGAGCGGGGAACTACAATGAGCAGTTCTTC
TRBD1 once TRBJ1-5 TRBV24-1 CATSDGTANQPQHF TGTGCCACCAGTGACGGGACAGCAAATCAGCCCCAGCATTTT
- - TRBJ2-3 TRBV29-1 CSVEGRADTQYF TGCAGCGTTGAGGGGCGGGCAGATACGCAGTATTTT
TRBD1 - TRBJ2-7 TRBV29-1 CSVRGQIDEQYF TGCAGCGTGAGGGGACAGATCGACGAGCAGTACTTC
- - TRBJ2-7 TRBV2 CASRAQGIPYEQYF TGCGCTAGCAGGGCCCAGGGGATCCCCTACGAGCAGTACTTC
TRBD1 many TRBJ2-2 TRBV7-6 CASSVKTGVPGELFF TGTGCCAGCAGTGTTAAGACAGGGGTCCCCGGGGAGCTGTTTTTT
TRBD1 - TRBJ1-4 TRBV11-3 CASSSDREWVEKLFF TGTGCCAGCAGCTCGGACAGGGAATGGGTTGAAAAACTGTTTTTT
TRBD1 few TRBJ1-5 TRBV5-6 CARRSSGGGNQPQHF TGTGCCCGCCGGTCTTCAGGGGGTGGAAATCAGCCCCAGCATTTT
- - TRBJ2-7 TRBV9 CASSVADEQYF TGTGCCAGCAGCGTAGCCGACGAGCAGTACTTC
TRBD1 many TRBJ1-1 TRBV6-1 CASSQDREAFF TGTGCCAGCAGTCAGGACAGGGAAGCTTTCTTT
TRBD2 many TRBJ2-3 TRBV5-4 CASSPYSGADTQYF TGTGCCAGCAGCCCCTATAGCGGGGCAGATACGCAGTATTTT
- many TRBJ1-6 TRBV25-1 CASRVGSSPLHF TGTGCCAGCAGGGTGGGGTCTTCACCCCTCCACTTT
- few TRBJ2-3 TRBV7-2 CASSLMRADTQYF TGTGCCAGCAGCTTAATGAGGGCAGATACGCAGTATTTT
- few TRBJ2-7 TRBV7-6 CASSRGGPFTYEQYF TGTGCCAGCAGCCGAGGGGGACCTTTTACCTACGAGCAGTACTTC